This TCR beta chain was recovered during a study of blood T cell repertoires in COVID-19. V was pared by 4 bases and J by 0 bases, with 14 bases between. The CDR3 contains 16 residues. TCRdb keeps only in-frame clones here, not all; method: immunoSEQ multiplex PCR. Seen here are tens of thousands of clones, approximately 80% observed once, and the top ten hold approximately 10%. Sequences were obtained from peripheral blood. This clonotype was sampled from a man aged 45-65 years with COVID-19, enrolled during active disease. The chain is built from TRBV5-7 and TRBJ2-4; D uncertain. TRBV5-7 is noted as an ORF with a role that remains uncertain. CDR3 DNA sequence: TGTGCCAGCAGCCCCCCTCGTGCCGGAGCCAAAAACATTCAGTACTTC. Its protein product is CASSPPRAGAKNIQYF.